Listed here are 19 T cell receptor beta chains from one sample, sequenced in a study of T cell responses to AZD1222 COVID-19 vaccine. Data came from immunoSEQ multiplex PCR; TCRdb stores just in-frame clones and leaves some out. The sample shows 150,000 to 200,000 clones, under 95% of them seen only once. Sequenced here: peripheral blood, sampled 28 days after the second AZD1222 dose. The receptors derive from an adult who received the AZD1222 COVID-19 vaccine.

To note about this clone: Germline and junction disagree at one end, which may indicate a read error. The rearrangement joins TRBV28 to TRBJ1-4; D is unclear. Germline loops: CDR1 MDHEN, CDR2 SYDVKM. The CDR3 loop spans 17 amino acids. The CDR3 DNA reads TGTGCCAGCAGTCCATCCCCCGGCGGCGCAACTGATGAAAAACTGTTTTTT. Translating it yields CASSPSPGGATDEKLFF.

The chain uses TRBV25-1 and TRBJ1-6; D gene uncertain. V shed 6 bases and J shed 0 bases, with 6 bases lying between them. Germline V gene lookup returns CDR1 MGHDK and CDR2 SYGVNS. The CDR3 is made up of 14 amino acids. The CDR3 spells CASRLSSYNSPLHF. In nucleotides, the CDR3 is TGTGCCAGCAGGCTTAGCTCCTATAATTCACCCCTCCACTTT. Variable domain in full (rest from reference TRBV25-1 and TRBJ1-6): EADIYQTPRYLVIGTGKKITLECSQTMGHDKMYWYQQDPGMELHLIHYSYGVNSTEKGDLSSESTVSRIRTEHFPLTLESARPSHTSQYLCASRLSSYNSPLHFGNGTRLTVT.

The V and J genes are TRBV19 and TRBJ1-2; TRBD1 is a possible D gene (6 bases). The CDR3 spans 15 residues. The germline V gene encodes CDR1 LNHDA and CDR2 SQIVND (reference sequence). V gave up 3 bases and J gave up 5 bases, with 16 bases separating them. The chain's CDR3 is CASSMPSGTSYGYTF. The CDR3 DNA reads as TGTGCCAGTAGTATGCCTAGCGGGACATCTTATGGCTACACCTTC. Variable domain in full (rest from reference TRBV19 and TRBJ1-2): DGGITQSPKYLFRKEGQNVTLSCEQNLNHDAMYWYRQDPGQGLRLIYYSQIVNDFQKGDIAEGYSVSREKKESFPLTVTSAQKNPTAFYLCASSMPSGTSYGYTFGSGTRLTVV.

V usage is TRBV27 and J usage is TRBJ2-6; 7 nucleotides agree with TRBD1. CDR1 is MNHEY, CDR2 SMNVEV, per germline (reference sequence). The V and J ends lost 5 bases and 0 bases, in that order; junction bases with no gene match: 7. The CDR3 is made up of 17 amino acids. This chain's CDR3 is CASSPDRAYSGANVLTF. The DNA for the CDR3 is TGTGCCAGCAGTCCAGACAGGGCCTACTCTGGGGCCAACGTCCTGACTTTC.

V and J are TRBV7-9 and TRBJ1-1; TRBD1 is a possible D gene (5 bases). The V gene's germline CDR1 is SEHNR and CDR2 FQNEAQ (reference sequence). The CDR3 contains 13 residues. The germline V and J ends were trimmed by 2 bases and 6 bases, with 10 bases remaining between them. The CDR3 loop reads CASSLTGTAEAFF. For the CDR3, the DNA is TGTGCCAGCAGCTTAACCGGGACGGCTGAAGCTTTCTTT.

Worth noting for this clone: Germline and junction disagree at one end, which may indicate a read error. This chain joins TRBV30 and TRBJ2-7, with 10 bases lining up with TRBD2. CDR1 GTSNPN and CDR2 SVGIG come from the germline V gene (reference sequence). CDR3 length: 11 amino acids. This CDR3 reads CAWSSLAGVDF. DNA for the CDR3: TGTGCCTGGAGTAGTCTAGCGGGAGTCGACTTC. The whole variable domain, remainder taken from reference TRBV30 and TRBJ2-7, is SQTIHQWPATLVQPVGSPLSLECTVEGTSNPNLYWYRQAAGRGLQLLFYSVGIGQISSEVPQNLSASRPQDRQFILSSKKLLLSDSGFYLCAWSSLAGVDFGPGTRLTVT.

The rearrangement uses TRBV4-2 and TRBJ1-5, with D tentatively TRBD1 (5 bases). The germline V gene encodes CDR1 LGHNA and CDR2 YNFKEQ. Trimming cost V 0 bases and J 3 bases, with 9 bases left between them. The CDR3 totals 15 residues. CDR3 in DNA: TGTGCCAGCAGCCAAGATGAGGGACCCAATCAGCCCCAGCATTTT. Translated: CASSQDEGPNQPQHF.

The CDR3 DNA reads as TGCGCCAGCAGCTCCCACACAGGGAATAATGGCTACACCTTC. Residues: CASSSHTGNNGYTF. The chain recombines TRBV5-1 with TRBJ1-2; maybe TRBD1 (6 bases). This CDR3 comprises 14 residues. Germline assignment: CDR1 SGHRS and CDR2 YFSETQ. The ends were cut back, 3 bases at V and 6 bases at J, with 15 bases in the middle.

The rearrangement uses TRBV27 and TRBJ1-2; D is possibly TRBD1 (6 bases). CDR3 length: 15 amino acids. CDR1 is MNHEY and CDR2 is SMNVEV in the germline V gene (reference sequence). Trimming removed 4 bases from V and 0 bases from J, with 12 bases in between. CDR3 in amino acids: CASSWGGGSNYGYTF. CDR3 DNA sequence: TGTGCCAGCAGTTGGGGCGGGGGCTCTAACTATGGCTACACCTTC.

The gene calls are TRBV19 and TRBJ1-1; D unresolved. The germline V gene has CDR1 LNHDA and CDR2 SQIVND (reference sequence). The CDR3 loop spans 15 amino acids. Between the trimmed V and J ends, which lost 5 bases and 0 bases, there was a span of 13 bases. This CDR3 reads CASSAGLNMNTEAFF. DNA of the CDR3: TGTGCCAGTAGTGCCGGACTGAACATGAACACTGAAGCTTTCTTT.

The J gene is TRBJ2-7, the V gene TRBV3-1 (or the pseudogene TRBV3-2); 7 nucleotides align to TRBD2. Germline CDR1 reads LGHDT; CDR2 reads YNNKEL (reference sequence). Germline trimming cut 4 bases from V and 0 bases from J; bases unmatched to any gene: 6. The CDR3 sequence is 15 residues long. CDR3 sequence (DNA): TGTGCCAGCAGCCCCTTGGGCGGGAGCTCCTACGAGCAGTACTTC. Protein sequence: CASSPLGGSSYEQYF.

In regard to this clone: The junction departs from germline at one end; a sequencing error may be responsible. The same CDR3 also results from other DNA sequences found in this sample. The chain has TRBV7-9 and TRBJ2-1; 9 bases match TRBD2. The germline CDR1 and CDR2 sequences are SEHNR and FQNEAQ (reference sequence). The CDR3 has 14 amino acids. The CDR3 sequence: CASSLAGVYNEQFF. The CDR3 coding sequence is TGTGCCAGCAGTTTAGCGGGAGTCTACAATGAGCAGTTCTTC.

The rearrangement links TRBV4-3 to TRBJ2-1; a weak D match, TRBD2 (5 bases). CDR3 size: 18 residues. Trimming cost V 0 bases and J 0 bases, with 15 bases left between them. Germline V CDR1 and CDR2: LGHNA, YSLEER. The CDR3: CASSQDGERRSSYNEQFF. CDR3 DNA sequence: TGCGCCAGCAGCCAAGATGGGGAGCGGAGAAGCTCCTACAATGAGCAGTTCTTC.

In this sample, this clone turned up once. The genes are TRBV6-5 and TRBJ2-1; 12 bases line up with TRBD2. Germline CDR1 and CDR2: MNHEY and SVGAGI. V shed 6 bases, J shed 8 bases, and the junction held 8 bases outside the gene matches. The CDR3 has 15 residues. The CDR3 reads CASRRQTSGSDEQFF. The DNA of the CDR3 is TGTGCCAGCAGACGCCAGACTAGCGGGAGCGATGAGCAGTTCTTC.

V usage is TRBV11-2 and J usage is TRBJ1-2; D remains ambiguous. Deletions cut 5 bases from V and 4 bases from J, with 20 bases between. Germline V CDR1 and CDR2: SGHAT, FQNNGV. The CDR3 covers 16 residues. As DNA, the CDR3 is TGTGCCAGCAGCCATATTCTTGGAGACTCCACCTATGGCTACACCTTC. Translating gives CASSHILGDSTYGYTF.

The gene calls are TRBV2 and TRBJ2-5; possible D gene TRBD2, 5 bases. CDR1 SNHLY and CDR2 FYNNEI come from the germline V gene. V was cut by 7 bases and J by 4 bases, with 19 bases left in between. This CDR3 region has 15 residues. The CDR3 sequence: CASNSGVKKGETQYF. DNA for the CDR3: TGTGCCAGCAATTCCGGGGTAAAGAAGGGAGAGACCCAGTACTTC.

The rearrangement uses TRBV6-5 and TRBJ1-1; D uncertain. The CDR3 has 13 residues. Trimming pared 8 bases from V and 0 bases from J, leaving 10 bases between. Germline V gene sequence: CDR1 MNHEY, CDR2 SVGAGI. CDR3: CASGWTVNTEAFF. For the CDR3, the DNA is TGTGCCAGCGGCTGGACGGTGAACACTGAAGCTTTCTTT.

The genes are TRBV27 and TRBJ1-4; D might be TRBD1 (5 bases). This CDR3 comprises 16 residues. In germline, CDR1 is MNHEY, CDR2 SMNVEV (reference sequence). The ends were cut back, 5 bases at V and 4 bases at J, with 17 bases in the middle. CDR3 region: CASSLIKAGINEKLFF. In DNA form, the CDR3 reads TGTGCCAGCAGTCTAATAAAAGCAGGGATTAATGAAAAACTGTTTTTT.

This chain links TRBV30 with TRBJ1-4; tentative D call: TRBD1 (5 bases). Trimming left V 0 bases short and J 10 bases short, with 12 bases between. The CDR3 is 13 residues long. The V gene's germline CDR1 is GTSNPN and CDR2 SVGIG (reference sequence). CDR3 residues: CAWSVAPGVKLFF. CDR3 in DNA: TGTGCCTGGAGTGTGGCCCCGGGGGTAAAACTGTTTTTT.